This section outlines one TCR beta chain sequence together with its context. The sample is drawn from a study of shared clonotypes between healthy human individuals. The method was immunoSEQ multiplex PCR; TCRdb's version includes in-frame clones alone and lacks a portion of them. The sample has approximately 1,500,000 clones; roughly 96% are singletons. The specimen was naive CD4+ T cells sorted from blood. Subset defined: CD45RA+ positively selected. The sequence was obtained from a man aged 30-40 years in good health.

The chain's CDR3 is CASARDRGVLLETQYF. The CDR3 DNA is TGTGCCAGCGCCCGGGACAGGGGGGTGTTGTTAGAGACCCAGTACTTC. This chain uses TRBV27 with TRBJ2-5; TRBD1 matches at 11 bases. Germline values: CDR1 MNHEY, CDR2 SMNVEV (reference sequence). After removal of 8 bases from V and 4 bases from J, the junction contained 12 bases not matched to a gene. This CDR3 contains 16 residues.